Below are 2 T cell receptor beta chains sequenced from a single sample in a study of blood T cell repertoires in COVID-19. The repertoire was sequenced with immunoSEQ multiplex PCR; TCRdb's copy has only in-frame clones and lacks some. The table shows around 300,000 clones, with approximately 88% occurring only once. Material: PBMCs or T cells enriched from blood (not recorded which). Receptor source: a man aged 25-45 years who had recovered from COVID-19.

The rearrangement joins TRBV2 to TRBJ1-6, with 8 bases aligning to TRBD1. Germline assignment: CDR1 SNHLY and CDR2 FYNNEI. The ends lost 6 bases at V and 7 bases at J; junction bases unmatched: 8. This CDR3 is 15 amino acids long. The CDR3, as DNA: TGTGCCAGCAGAGGACAGGGAATCAGGAATTCACCCCTCCACTTT. Encoded protein: CASRGQGIRNSPLHF.

The rearrangement joins TRBV9 to TRBJ2-1; D is perhaps TRBD2 (5 bases). Germline values: CDR1 SGDLS, CDR2 YYNGEE. V dropped 0 bases and J dropped 8 bases, with 9 bases sitting between them. The CDR3 loop spans 13 amino acids. Here the CDR3 DNA reads TGTGCCAGCAGCGTAGGGGAGATCGATGAGCAGTTCTTC. It is translated as CASSVGEIDEQFF.